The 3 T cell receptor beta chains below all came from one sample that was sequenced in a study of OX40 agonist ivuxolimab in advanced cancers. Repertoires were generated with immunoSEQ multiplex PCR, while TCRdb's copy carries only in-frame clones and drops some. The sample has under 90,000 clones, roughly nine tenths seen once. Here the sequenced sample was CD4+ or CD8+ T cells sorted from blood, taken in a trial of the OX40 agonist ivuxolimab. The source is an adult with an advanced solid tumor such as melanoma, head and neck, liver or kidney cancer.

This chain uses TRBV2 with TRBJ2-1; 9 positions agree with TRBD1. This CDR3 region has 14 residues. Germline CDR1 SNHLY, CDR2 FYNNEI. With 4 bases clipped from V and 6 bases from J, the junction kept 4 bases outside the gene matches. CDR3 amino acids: CASSARQGGNEQFF. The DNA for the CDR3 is TGTGCCAGCAGTGCCCGACAGGGGGGCAATGAGCAGTTCTTC.

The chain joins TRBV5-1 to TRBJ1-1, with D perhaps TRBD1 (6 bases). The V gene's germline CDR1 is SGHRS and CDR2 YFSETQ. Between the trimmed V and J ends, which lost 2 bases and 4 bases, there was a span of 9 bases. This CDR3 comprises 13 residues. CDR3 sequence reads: CASSLGGVTEAFF. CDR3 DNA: TGCGCCAGCAGCTTAGGGGGGGTCACTGAAGCTTTCTTT.

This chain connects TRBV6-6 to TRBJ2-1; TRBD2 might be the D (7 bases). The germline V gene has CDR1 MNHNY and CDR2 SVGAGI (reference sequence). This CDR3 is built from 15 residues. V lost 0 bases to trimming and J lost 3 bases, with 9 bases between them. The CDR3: CASSYSGGLYNEQFF. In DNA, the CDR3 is TGTGCCAGCAGTTACTCGGGGGGGCTCTACAATGAGCAGTTCTTC.